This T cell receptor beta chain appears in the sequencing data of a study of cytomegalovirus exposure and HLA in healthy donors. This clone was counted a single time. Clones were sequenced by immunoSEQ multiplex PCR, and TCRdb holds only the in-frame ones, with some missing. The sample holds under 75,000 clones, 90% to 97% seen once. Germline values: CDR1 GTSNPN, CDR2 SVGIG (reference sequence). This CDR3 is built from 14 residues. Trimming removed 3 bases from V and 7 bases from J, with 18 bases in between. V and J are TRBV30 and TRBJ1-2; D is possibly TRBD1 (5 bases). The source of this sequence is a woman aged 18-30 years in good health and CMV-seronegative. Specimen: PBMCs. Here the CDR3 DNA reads TGTGCCTGGAGCCCCAAAGGGGTTTTGAGTGGCTACACCTTC. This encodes CAWSPKGVLSGYTF.